This TCR beta chain was found in a study of T cells in Graves' hyperthyroidism and ophthalmopathy. The study, taken as a whole, reports: Blood also contained most expanded thyroid clonotypes above 0.001.

This clonotype was counted at least ten times. Its target is not known. Investigators excluded patients with uncontrolled infection, other autoimmune disease, pregnancy or lactation. The study based diagnoses on clinical symptoms, serum thyroxine and TRAb, thyroid ultrasound and orbital computed tomography. Around 10 ml of fresh peripheral blood supplied the PBMCs. The germline V gene encodes CDR1 SGHKS and CDR2 YYEKEE (reference sequence). V was pared by 0 bases and J by 9 bases, with 8 bases of the junction left unmatched. The CDR3 is 15 amino acids. RNA transcripts gave rise to amplified TCR beta CDR3 regions. The TCR CDR3 was amplified in a first-round RT-PCR using the HTBI primer set. TCRdb fed the multiplex PCR reads into MiXCR, producing one record per CDR3 protein. The sample carries around 690,000 distinct CDR3 sequences, roughly a sixth recorded once.

The TCR was taken from a man aged 50 to 60 with Graves' hyperthyroidism. The material sequenced was blood. This chain links TRBV5-5 with TRBJ1-4, with 7 bases lining up with TRBD1. CDR3 protein: CASSLAWDSGKKLFF. DNA for the CDR3: TGTGCCAGCAGCTTGGCCTGGGACAGCGGGAAAAAACTGTTTTTT.